This T cell receptor (beta chain) was retrieved from a study of human T cells and chemical hapten exposure. Study as a whole: Patients got weekly scalp diphenylcyclopropenone doses over the roughly 24-week study.

This clonotype was detected many times. Its antigen is currently unknown. TCRdb called the RACE reads again in MiXCR, with one record for every CDR3 protein. Here the sample spans 84,000 or so distinct CDR3 sequences, about a tenth being singletons. The CDR3 is made up of 11 amino acids. V lost 6 bases and J 7 bases, leaving 9 bases between the germline ends. Time point denoted: patch test 2, 6 weeks after DPC sensitization. The treatment is: therapeutic diphenylcyclopropenone sensitization with weekly scalp DPC. Alopecia patients deemed DPC-suitable, aged 18 to 70, excluding pregnancy. Study-wide results and limits: Once DPC sensitization occurred, TCRs above 1 in 1000 frequency showed no change.

This sequence originates from a woman in her thirties with alopecia areata. Some clones in this sample may be carry-over from other donors' samples. Sequenced material: whole blood, taken in connection with sensitization to the hapten diphenylcyclopropenone (DPC). The V gene is TRBV12-3 or TRBV12-4, the J gene TRBJ1-1; D is undetermined. The CDR3 coding sequence is TGTGCCAGCAGGGCCTATCTTGAAGCTTTCTTT. Its protein product is CASRAYLEAFF.